The 28 T cell receptor beta chains below were found in one sample sequenced in a study of blood T cell repertoires in COVID-19. Measured with immunoSEQ multiplex PCR; TCRdb has only the in-frame clones, and not every one. The table has about 200,000 clones, about 88% seen once. Sequencing was done on a sample of PBMCs or T cells enriched from blood (not recorded which). Source of these receptors: a woman aged 30 to 39 who had been exposed to COVID-19.

The genes are TRBV2 and TRBJ1-1, with a tentative D call TRBD1 (6 bases). Deletions cut 7 bases from V and 6 bases from J, with 9 bases between. Per the germline V gene, CDR1 is SNHLY and CDR2 is FYNNEI. The CDR3 covers 11 residues. CDR3 sequence reads: CASNRAAEAFF. The CDR3 coding sequence is TGTGCCAGCAACAGGGCTGCTGAAGCTTTCTTT.

The rearrangement uses TRBV30 and TRBJ1-1; D gene unclear. The CDR3 length is 14 residues. The V and J ends lost 0 bases and 1 base respectively, with 9 bases between them. Germline CDR1 is GTSNPN and CDR2 is SVGIG (reference sequence). CDR3 nucleotides: TGTGCCTGGAGTGTATCCGGAGGGAACACTGAAGCTTTCTTT. This gives the protein CAWSVSGGNTEAFF.

The chain couples TRBV2 to TRBJ2-3, with 7 bases matching TRBD1. The J segment lost 6 bases and the V segment lost 5 bases, leaving 14 bases of the junction unmatched. CDR3 length: 16 residues. CDR1 is SNHLY and CDR2 is FYNNEI in the germline V gene. CDR3 sequence reads: CASSFRQGFNGDTQYF. CDR3 nucleotides: TGTGCCAGCAGTTTTAGACAGGGCTTTAATGGGGATACGCAGTATTTT.

In DNA form, the CDR3 reads TGCGCCAGCAGCTCCTTATCAGGGACCTACGAGCAGTACTTC. Protein: CASSSLSGTYEQYF. V gene TRBV5-1 combines with J gene TRBJ2-7; possibly TRBD1 for D (5 bases). Trimming removed 3 bases at V and 2 bases at J, with 12 bases between. The CDR3 contains 14 residues. Germline assignment: CDR1 SGHRS and CDR2 YFSETQ.

The gene calls are TRBV7-2 and TRBJ1-5; D is uncertain. The germline CDR1 and CDR2 sequences are SGHTA and FQGNSA. V dropped 2 bases and J dropped 7 bases, with 18 bases sitting between them. This CDR3 has 16 amino acids. The CDR3 region is CASSLFGSLGYQPQHF. The CDR3 DNA reads as TGTGCCAGCAGCTTATTCGGAAGTCTCGGGTACCAGCCCCAGCATTTT.

The chain combines TRBV27 with TRBJ2-7; 12 nucleotides agree with TRBD2. Losses at the gene ends were 10 bases for V and 8 bases for J; bases not matched to a gene: 3. Germline values: CDR1 MNHEY, CDR2 SMNVEV (reference sequence). The CDR3 loop spans 11 amino acids. CDR3 nucleotide sequence: TGTGCCAACCTAGCGGGGGGGCAGCAGTACTTC. It yields the protein CANLAGGQQYF.

In its sample, this clone was seen once. The V gene is TRBV30, the J gene TRBJ1-1; D is undetermined. V was trimmed by 2 bases and J by 0 bases, leaving 4 bases between them. CDR1 GTSNPN and CDR2 SVGIG come from the germline V gene (reference sequence). There are 12 residues in the CDR3. CDR3 residues: CAWSRMNTEAFF. CDR3 nucleotide sequence: TGTGCCTGGAGTCGTATGAACACTGAAGCTTTCTTT.

The chain recombines TRBV7-3 with TRBJ1-1; 8 bases match TRBD1. The CDR3 runs to 17 residues. Per germline, CDR1 SGHTA and CDR2 FQGTGA. V lost 0 bases, J lost 1 base, and 7 bases stayed unmatched. The CDR3 DNA is TGTGCCAGCAGCTTAACCGGACAGGGAGGAGAGAACACTGAAGCTTTCTTT. This translates into CASSLTGQGGENTEAFF.

The genes are TRBV15 and TRBJ2-7; D might be TRBD2 (6 bases). The CDR3 runs to 15 residues. Germline V lookup: CDR1 LNHNV, CDR2 YYDKDF (reference sequence). V lost 5 bases and J 6 bases, leaving 20 bases between the germline ends. The CDR3 loop reads CATSSIGGINSEQYF. CDR3 DNA: TGTGCCACCAGCTCTATAGGAGGGATTAATAGCGAGCAGTACTTC.

This chain connects TRBV27 to TRBJ2-2, with D unresolved. This CDR3 is built from 13 residues. Trimming took off 0 bases at V and 6 bases at J, with 5 bases between the two ends. Germline values: CDR1 MNHEY, CDR2 SMNVEV (reference sequence). CDR3 residues: CASSLSSSGELFF. Written as DNA, the CDR3 is TGTGCCAGCAGTTTATCTTCCTCCGGGGAGCTGTTTTTT.

V gene TRBV27 combines with J gene TRBJ2-7; 8 bases are shared with TRBD1. After removal of 4 bases from V and 7 bases from J, the junction contained 9 bases not matched to a gene. The CDR3 contains 14 residues. Germline V CDR1 and CDR2: MNHEY, SMNVEV (reference sequence). The CDR3 coding sequence is TGTGCCAGCAGTTACAGGACAGGGCTTGAGGAGCAGTACTTC. Amino acid sequence: CASSYRTGLEEQYF.

This clone was counted once. The genes are TRBV19 and TRBJ1-4; D remains ambiguous. The CDR3 spans 13 residues. Trimming removed 10 bases at V and 3 bases at J, with 12 bases between. Germline-derived CDR1 and CDR2 are LNHDA and SQIVND (reference sequence). The CDR3 is CATAGSANEKLFF. The CDR3, as DNA: TGTGCCACAGCCGGGTCGGCTAATGAAAAACTGTTTTTT.

The chain uses TRBV14 and TRBJ2-5; no clear D. Germline CDR1 is SGHDN and CDR2 is FVKESK. The CDR3 loop spans 15 amino acids. Deletions cut 1 base from V and 5 bases from J, with 14 bases between. CDR3 amino acids: CASSQGPSTGETQYF. The CDR3 coding sequence is TGTGCCAGCAGCCAAGGTCCCAGTACCGGGGAGACCCAGTACTTC.

This chain uses TRBV5-1 with TRBJ2-1, with 11 bases lining up with TRBD2. CDR1 is SGHRS and CDR2 is YFSETQ in the germline V gene. The J segment lost 0 bases and the V segment lost 4 bases, leaving 6 bases of the junction unmatched. CDR3 length: 17 amino acids. DNA of the CDR3: TGCGCCAGCAGCAAGGGACTAGCGGCGAGCTCCTACAATGAGCAGTTCTTC. It specifies CASSKGLAASSYNEQFF.

The table lists this clone with a few counts. The genes are TRBV5-4 and TRBJ2-7; D perhaps matches TRBD2 (6 bases). The CDR3 spans 13 residues. Trimming took off 0 bases at V and 4 bases at J, with 8 bases between the two ends. Germline assignment: CDR1 SGHNT and CDR2 YYREEE (reference sequence). CDR3 loop: CASSLERGYEQYF. The CDR3, as DNA: TGTGCCAGCAGCTTGGAACGGGGGTACGAGCAGTACTTC.

This clone was observed a single time. V gene TRBV7-8 combines with J gene TRBJ2-2, with 10 positions matching TRBD2. The germline gives CDR1 SGHVS, CDR2 FQNEAQ. The J segment lost 3 bases and the V segment lost 6 bases, leaving 7 bases of the junction unmatched. This CDR3 is built from 16 residues. CDR3 loop: CASRRYLAGDTGELFF. The CDR3 DNA reads as TGTGCCAGCAGACGCTACCTAGCGGGGGACACCGGGGAGCTGTTTTTT. The variable domain in full, with the rest retrieved from reference TRBV7-8 and TRBJ2-2, is GAGVSQSPRYKVAKRGQDVALRCDPISGHVSLFWYQQALGQGPEFLTYFQNEAQLDKSGLPSDRFFAERPEGSVSTLKIQRTQQEDSAVYLCASRRYLAGDTGELFFGEGSRLTVL.

The rearrangement uses TRBV5-1 and TRBJ2-7, with D perhaps TRBD1 (6 bases). Germline V CDR1 and CDR2: SGHRS, YFSETQ. This CDR3 has 14 residues. V shed 4 bases and J shed 0 bases, with 11 bases lying between them. The CDR3 region has the DNA TGCGCCAGCAGCCTAGGACAGAGCTCCTACGAGCAGTACTTC. This encodes CASSLGQSSYEQYF.

This sequence joins TRBV3-1 (or the pseudogene TRBV3-2) and TRBJ1-2; a weak D match, TRBD1 (6 bases). V shed 2 bases and J shed 6 bases, with 10 bases lying between them. The CDR3 runs to 13 residues. The germline V gene has CDR1 LGHDT and CDR2 YNNKEL (reference sequence). CDR3 coding DNA: TGTGCCAGCAGCCAACTCCCAGGGGATGGCTACACCTTC. This gives the protein CASSQLPGDGYTF.

The chain couples TRBV6-6 to TRBJ1-2; tentative D call: TRBD1 (5 bases). There are 14 residues in the CDR3. The germline V and J ends were trimmed by 7 bases and 8 bases, with 20 bases remaining between them. The germline CDR1 and CDR2 sequences are MNHNY and SVGAGI (reference sequence). CDR3 bases: TGTGCCAGCATCACATCCGGGGGTGGTGAGGGCTACACCTTC. Protein sequence: CASITSGGGEGYTF.

This chain links TRBV5-1 with TRBJ1-1; 7 nucleotides agree with TRBD1. Germline lookup yields CDR1 SGHRS and CDR2 YFSETQ. The CDR3 runs to 15 residues. J gave up 5 bases and V 0 bases, and 7 bases lay outside the gene matches. DNA of the CDR3: TGCGCCAGCAGCTTGGCCGACAGGGTGGGAACTGAAGCTTTCTTT. Protein sequence: CASSLADRVGTEAFF. Supplemented by reference TRBV5-1 and TRBJ1-1, the full variable domain reads KAGVTQTPRYLIKTRGQQVTLSCSPISGHRSVSWYQQTPGQGLQFLFEYFSETQRNKGNFPGRFSGRQFSNSRSEMNVSTLELGDSALYLCASSLADRVGTEAFFGQGTRLTVV.

The CDR3 nucleotides read TGCGCCAGCAGCCCCGGACAGGGGGGCCATATATCACCCCTCCACTTT. As protein: CASSPGQGGHISPLHF. The chain links TRBV5-1 to TRBJ1-6; 10 bases match TRBD1. J gave up 10 bases and V 4 bases, and 11 bases lay outside the gene matches. This CDR3 region has 16 residues. CDR1 is SGHRS and CDR2 is YFSETQ in the germline V gene.

The chain couples TRBV7-9 to TRBJ2-1; weak D call: TRBD1 (6 bases). The ends were cut back, 0 bases at V and 4 bases at J, with 10 bases in the middle. Germline values: CDR1 SEHNR, CDR2 FQNEAQ (reference sequence). CDR3 length equals 15 residues. The CDR3 nucleotides read TGTGCCAGCAGCTTAGCCAGGGGACAATACAATGAGCAGTTCTTC. Translation gives CASSLARGQYNEQFF. Full variable domain (remainder filled in from reference TRBV7-9 and TRBJ2-1): DTGVSQNPRHKITKRGQNVTFRCDPISEHNRLYWYRQTLGQGPEFLTYFQNEAQLEKSRLLSDRFSAERPKGSFSTLEIQRTEQGDSAMYLCASSLARGQYNEQFFGPGTRLTVL.

This clone is a singleton in its sample. This CDR3 is CATSDPRGREETQYF. As DNA, the CDR3 is TGTGCCACCAGTGACCCCAGGGGGCGAGAGGAGACCCAGTACTTC. This chain connects TRBV24-1 to TRBJ2-5, with 8 bases lining up with TRBD1. CDR1 KGHDR and CDR2 SFDVKD come from the germline V gene. CDR3 length: 15 residues. After removal of 4 bases from V and 5 bases from J, the junction contained 8 bases not matched to a gene.

This chain links TRBV11-1 with TRBJ2-5; D not certain. CDR1 is SGHAT, CDR2 FQDESV, per germline (reference sequence). This CDR3 region has 12 residues. With 1 base removed from V and 5 bases from J, the gap between germline ends came to 5 bases. CDR3 in DNA: TGTGCCAGCAGCTTAGTGGAGGAGACCCAGTACTTC. The encoded protein is CASSLVEETQYF.

V is TRBV21-1 and J is TRBJ2-7; TRBD2, the table's D call, was not compared with the DNA. TRBV21-1 is labeled a pseudogene. The length of the CDR3 is 10 residues. CDR3 nucleotide sequence: TGTGCCAAGAGATCGGTCCCCCAGTACTTC. This gives the protein CAKRSVPQYF.

This chain uses TRBV7-2 with TRBJ1-6, with 9 bases that match TRBD1. The germline V gene has CDR1 SGHTA and CDR2 FQGNSA. Trimming took 4 bases from V and 9 from J; bases not matched to a gene: 7. This CDR3 region has 15 residues. The CDR3 is CASSSRTGVSSPLHF. The CDR3 region has the DNA TGTGCCAGCAGCTCGCGGACAGGGGTCTCTTCACCCCTCCACTTT.

This chain uses TRBV14 with TRBJ2-2; D not certain. Germline V gene lookup returns CDR1 SGHDN and CDR2 FVKESK. Trimming removed 1 base from V and 0 bases from J, with 6 bases in between. This CDR3 spans 15 amino acids. The CDR3 region is CASSQGPANTGELFF. CDR3 nucleotides: TGTGCCAGCAGCCAAGGCCCAGCGAACACCGGGGAGCTGTTTTTT.

This chain connects TRBV7-8 to TRBJ1-6; the match to TRBD1 covers 8 bases. This CDR3 spans 17 amino acids. Germline loops: CDR1 SGHVS, CDR2 FQNEAQ. The V and J ends lost 4 bases and 5 bases, in that order; junction bases with no gene match: 10. The CDR3 DNA sequence: TGTGCCAGCAGCTCACTCCTCCCGACAGGGGATAATTCACCCCTCCACTTT. This gives the protein CASSSLLPTGDNSPLHF.